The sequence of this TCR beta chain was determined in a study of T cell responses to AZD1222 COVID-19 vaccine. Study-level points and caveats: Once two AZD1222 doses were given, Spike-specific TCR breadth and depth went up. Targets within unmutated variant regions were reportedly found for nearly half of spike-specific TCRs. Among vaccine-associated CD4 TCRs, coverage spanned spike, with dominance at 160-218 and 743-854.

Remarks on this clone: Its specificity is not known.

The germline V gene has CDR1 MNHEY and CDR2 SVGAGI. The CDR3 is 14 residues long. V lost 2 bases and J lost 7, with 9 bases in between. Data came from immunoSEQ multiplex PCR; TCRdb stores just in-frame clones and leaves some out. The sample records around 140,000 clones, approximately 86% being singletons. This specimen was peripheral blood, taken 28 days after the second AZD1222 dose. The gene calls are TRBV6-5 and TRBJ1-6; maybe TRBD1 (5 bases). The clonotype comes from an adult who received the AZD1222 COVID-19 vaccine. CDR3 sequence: CASSYRGPNSPLHF. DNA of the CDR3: TGTGCCAGCAGTTACAGGGGACCCAATTCACCCCTCCACTTT.